This TCR beta chain was obtained from a study of blood T cell repertoires in COVID-19 (dated by TCRdb to the early 2020s). About the investigation overall: Samples covering the acute and convalescent phases of COVID-19 were provided by collaborators in the United States, Italy and Spain. A freely available public database, intended as a resource for researchers studying the immune response to SARS-CoV-2, is where the repertoires were released. The sample metadata nearly always contained a de-identified subject ID, COVID-19 status, age in years and sex. Where available, HLA class I and class II types were taken from metadata supplied by the sample provider and were not determined by assay-based typing. The dataset comprised deeply sampled blood TCRbeta repertoires from subjects exposed to, actively infected with, or recovered from COVID-19. The prospective study material was composed of cDNA or gDNA derived from T cells, B-cell-depleted T cells, or PBMCs. Samples were obtained from the ongoing ImmuneRACE study (first 160 participants) and from some 1,300 subjects provided by 6 global collaborators.

The research as a whole found: The quantity of clinical and demographic metadata differed by source and by participant and was supplied without curation.

TCRbeta CDR3 regions were amplified from genomic DNA by means of the immunoSEQ Assay, a bias-controlled multiplex PCR. On the study's bioinformatics: The number of nucleated cells in each sample was estimated by amplification of reference gene primers within the assay. Sequence reads were collapsed and filtered to measure the absolute abundance of every unique TCRbeta CDR3 rearrangement. For each sample, productive Simpson clonality was calculated as the square root of Simpson's diversity index over productive rearrangements. TCRdb stores this immuneACCESS table with in-frame sequences only. Part of the clones is absent; in the studies checked, under half of the shortfall reflects unresolved V genes, and no reason is known for the rest. That table supplies the V and J calls and clone size; D and trimming were determined from the DNA. The sample table records about 70,000 clones; about 83% of these occur just once. The leading ten clones occupy around 20% of the sample.

The collaborating institutions used their own protocols to collect whole blood in K2EDTA tubes. For TCRbeta analysis, collaborators shipped samples as frozen whole blood, isolated PBMCs, or DNA extracted from either of those sample types. For this chain, trimming is 6 bases at the V end and 13 bases at the J end, and the number of junction bases without a gene match is 14. Inclusive of the bounding cysteine and phenylalanine, the CDR3 is 13 residues long. Here the CDR3 DNA is all that survives: 39 bases in frame from base 1. The CDR1 and CDR2 encoded by the germline V gene are SNHLY and FYNNEI. For this clone: Its antigen is unknown. It has no much larger one-base neighbor in the sample; base qualities were not kept.

Sequenced material: peripheral blood. The chain employs TRBV2 and TRBJ1-2, with TRBD1 matching 7 junction bases. The sequence came from a woman aged 80 or over with acute or convalescent COVID-19. The DNA is as follows: TGTGCCAGCAGCGACGGGACAGACCTCGTTGGCACCTTC. Translated, it gives CASSDGTDLVGTF.